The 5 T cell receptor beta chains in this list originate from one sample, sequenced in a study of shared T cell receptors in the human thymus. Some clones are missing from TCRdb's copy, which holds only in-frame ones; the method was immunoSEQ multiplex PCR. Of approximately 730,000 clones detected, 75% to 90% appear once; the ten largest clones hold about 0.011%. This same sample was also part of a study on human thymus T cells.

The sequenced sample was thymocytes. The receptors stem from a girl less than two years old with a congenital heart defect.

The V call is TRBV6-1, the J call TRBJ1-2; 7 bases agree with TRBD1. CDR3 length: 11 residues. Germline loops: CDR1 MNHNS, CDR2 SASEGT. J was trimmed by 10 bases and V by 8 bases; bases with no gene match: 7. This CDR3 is CASLRGQDYTF. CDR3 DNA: TGTGCCAGCCTGAGGGGGCAGGACTACACCTTC.

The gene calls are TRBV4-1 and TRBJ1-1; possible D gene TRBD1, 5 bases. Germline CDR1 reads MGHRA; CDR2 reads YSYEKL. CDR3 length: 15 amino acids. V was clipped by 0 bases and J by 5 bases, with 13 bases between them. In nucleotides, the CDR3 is TGCGCCAGCAGCCAAGATCCCGGGGGGGTAACTGAAGCTTTCTTT. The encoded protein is CASSQDPGGVTEAFF.

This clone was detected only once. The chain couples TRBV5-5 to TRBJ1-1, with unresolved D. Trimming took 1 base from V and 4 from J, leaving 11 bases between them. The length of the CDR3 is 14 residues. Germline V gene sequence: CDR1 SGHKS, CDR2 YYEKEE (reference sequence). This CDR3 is CASSLRVVGTEAFF. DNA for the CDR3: TGTGCCAGCAGCTTGAGAGTGGTCGGCACTGAAGCTTTCTTT.

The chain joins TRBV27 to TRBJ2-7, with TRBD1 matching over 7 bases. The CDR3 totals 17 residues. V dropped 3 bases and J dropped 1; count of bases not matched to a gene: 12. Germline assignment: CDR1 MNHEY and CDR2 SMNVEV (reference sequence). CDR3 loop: CASSFARTGETSYEQYF. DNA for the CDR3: TGTGCCAGCAGTTTCGCCCGGACAGGCGAAACTTCCTACGAGCAGTACTTC.

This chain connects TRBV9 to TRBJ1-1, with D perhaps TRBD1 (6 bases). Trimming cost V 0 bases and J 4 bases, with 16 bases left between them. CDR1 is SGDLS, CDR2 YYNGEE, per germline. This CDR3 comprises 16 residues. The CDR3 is CASSVAQGEMGTEAFF. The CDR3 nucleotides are TGTGCCAGCAGCGTAGCACAGGGTGAAATGGGCACTGAAGCTTTCTTT.